This is a list of T cell receptor beta chains from one sample in a study of T cells in Graves' hyperthyroidism and ophthalmopathy. Each CDR3 protein is one row after TCRdb ran MiXCR on the multiplex PCR reads. The sample holds 200,000 to 250,000 distinct CDR3 sequences, 17% seen once. The sample comprised blood. The source is a man aged 45 to 65 with Graves' hyperthyroidism. Both conserved end residues are trimmed from each CDR3. Fields, in order: CDR3 length, D gene, V gene, J gene, clone size, CDR3 protein. The D gene is left open where the match is weak. Clone sizes are given selectively: once, few, many, or a class where the clone is expanded.

length: 14; D: TRBD1; V: TRBV10-3; J: TRBJ1-6; size: many; CDR3: AIRRTGSSYNSPLH
length: 11; D: -; V: TRBV28; J: TRBJ1-2; size: few; CDR3: ASKVGGAFGYT
length: 11; D: -; V: TRBV4-1; J: TRBJ1-1; size: few; CDR3: ASSIQVNTEAF
length: 10; D: -; V: TRBV2; J: TRBJ2-3; size: many; CDR3: ASSENEDTQY
length: 12; D: -; V: TRBV5-6; J: TRBJ2-5; size: few; CDR3: ASSNWENQETQY
length: 9; D: -; V: TRBV30; J: TRBJ1-2; size: once; CDR3: AWSVLHGYT
length: 12; D: -; V: TRBV28; J: TRBJ2-3; size: -; CDR3: ASSPHEGKDTQY
length: 9; D: -; V: TRBV12-3/TRBV12-4; J: TRBJ2-3; size: many; CDR3: ASSSSQAQY
length: 17; D: TRBD2; V: TRBV10-3; J: TRBJ2-2; size: -; CDR3: AISEEGASGNPNTGELF
length: 12; D: -; V: TRBV29-1; J: TRBJ2-7; size: many; CDR3: SVVPAPGYNEQY
length: 11; D: TRBD1; V: TRBV6-1; J: TRBJ2-2; size: -; CDR3: ATTGVYTGELF
length: 13; D: -; V: TRBV28; J: TRBJ2-5; size: many; CDR3: ASSLFSGNQETQY
length: 13; D: -; V: TRBV20-1; J: TRBJ1-1; size: few; CDR3: SAMSGQSGGGGTF
length: 13; D: -; V: TRBV28; J: TRBJ2-2; size: -; CDR3: ASSLQQQNTGELF
length: 12; D: TRBD2; V: TRBV6-1; J: TRBJ2-7; size: few; CDR3: ASSSGLTIYEQY
length: 14; D: TRBD1; V: TRBV7-2; J: TRBJ1-3; size: many; CDR3: ASSLGQGGGGNTIY
length: 13; D: -; V: TRBV3-1; J: TRBJ2-1; size: many; CDR3: ASSHGTSPYNEQF
length: 16; D: -; V: TRBV5-6; J: TRBJ2-2; size: -; CDR3: ASSLGFRQGGNTGELF
length: 15; D: TRBD1; V: TRBV20-1; J: TRBJ1-6; size: -; CDR3: SARGGSGQGIDSPLH